One and the same sample provided the 24 T cell receptor beta chains below, sequenced in a study of blood T cell repertoires in COVID-19. Libraries were prepared by immunoSEQ multiplex PCR; TCRdb keeps only in-frame clonotypes and omits some of them. The table includes about 160,000 clones, more than 80% detected once. Sequenced sample: peripheral blood. These receptors came from a man aged 65 to 85 with acute or convalescent COVID-19.

The rearrangement links TRBV19 to TRBJ1-4; D not resolved. The CDR3 spans 19 residues. V dropped 0 bases and J dropped 2 bases, with 19 bases sitting between them. The germline CDR1 and CDR2 sequences are LNHDA and SQIVND (reference sequence). CDR3 sequence: CASSIDLAAGPTTNEKLFF. CDR3 DNA: TGTGCCAGTAGTATAGATCTGGCAGCGGGCCCTACGACTAATGAAAAACTGTTTTTT.

The chain carries TRBV3-1 (or the pseudogene TRBV3-2) and TRBJ1-3; D may be TRBD1 (6 bases). V was shortened by 3 bases and J by 0 bases, with 15 bases between the two germline ends. The CDR3 loop spans 17 amino acids. CDR1 is LGHDT, CDR2 YNNKEL, per germline (reference sequence). The CDR3 spells CASSQARDTYSGNTIYF. DNA of the CDR3: TGTGCCAGCAGCCAGGCCCGGGACACCTACTCTGGAAACACCATATATTTT.

The chain uses TRBV19 and TRBJ1-1, with D possibly being TRBD1 (6 bases). The CDR3 runs to 14 residues. Germline-derived CDR1 and CDR2 are LNHDA and SQIVND (reference sequence). Trimming shortened V by 10 bases and J by 0 bases, and 15 bases separated the two germline ends. Here the CDR3 reads CATLPDRLNTEAFF. CDR3 nucleotide sequence: TGTGCCACCCTGCCCGACAGGTTGAACACTGAAGCTTTCTTT.

This clone occurred once. V is TRBV5-4 and J is TRBJ1-2; 8 nucleotides align to TRBD1. V lost 4 bases, J lost 7 bases, and 6 bases stayed unmatched. Germline values: CDR1 SGHNT, CDR2 YYREEE (reference sequence). This CDR3 comprises 13 residues. CDR3 nucleotide sequence: TGTGCCAGCAGCGCGGACAGGGATGGTGGCTACACCTTC. The encoded protein is CASSADRDGGYTF.

V and J are TRBV3-1 (or the pseudogene TRBV3-2) and TRBJ1-2; D is perhaps TRBD1 (6 bases). CDR1 is LGHDT and CDR2 is YNNKEL in the germline V gene (reference sequence). V was shortened by 2 bases and J by 8 bases, with 12 bases between the two germline ends. The CDR3 is 13 residues long. CDR3: CASSQRDTRGYTF. DNA of the CDR3: TGTGCCAGCAGCCAACGGGACACCCGAGGCTACACCTTC.

V and J are TRBV5-6 and TRBJ1-5; D unclear. Trimming removed 1 base at V and 7 bases at J, with 12 bases between. The CDR3 has 14 residues. CDR1 and CDR2 (germline): SGHDT, YYEEEE. In DNA form, the CDR3 reads TGTGCCAGCAGCTTGCTGGGCCGAGCCCAGCCCCAGCATTTT. This translates into CASSLLGRAQPQHF.

The CDR3 bases are TGTGCCAGCAGCCCCCTAGGAGTGGAAGAGACCCAGTACTTC. This codes for CASSPLGVEETQYF. The chain combines TRBV11-2 with TRBJ2-5; D is ambiguous. The germline CDR1 and CDR2 sequences are SGHAT and FQNNGV. The V and J ends lost 5 bases and 3 bases respectively, with 13 bases between them. The CDR3 runs 14 residues.

The chain links TRBV5-1 to TRBJ2-1; TRBD2 agrees at 10 bases. The trim removed 0 bases at V and 8 bases at J, leaving 2 bases unmatched. The CDR3 is made up of 14 amino acids. Germline CDR1 and CDR2: SGHRS and YFSETQ. CDR3 sequence: CASSLGLAGYEQFF. The CDR3 DNA sequence: TGCGCCAGCAGCTTGGGACTAGCGGGTTATGAGCAGTTCTTC.

This clone has only a few counts. This CDR3 is CASSQQSVSTQYF. Written as DNA, the CDR3 is TGTGCCAGCAGCCAACAATCGGTATCGACCCAGTACTTC. The J gene is TRBJ2-5, the V gene TRBV3-1 (or the pseudogene TRBV3-2); D is ambiguous. Germline-derived CDR1 and CDR2 are LGHDT and YNNKEL (reference sequence). This CDR3 spans 13 amino acids. V was shortened by 2 bases and J by 7 bases, with 11 bases between the two germline ends.

The chain uses TRBV5-1 and TRBJ2-5; a weak D match, TRBD2 (5 bases). The CDR3 runs to 14 residues. Germline V CDR1 and CDR2: SGHRS, YFSETQ. V was shortened by 1 base and J by 1 base, with 8 bases between the two germline ends. CDR3 in DNA: TGCGCCAGCAGCTTGCCGGGGTCCCAAGAGACCCAGTACTTC. Its protein product is CASSLPGSQETQYF.

CDR3 DNA sequence: TGCGCCAGCAGCTCGATGACAGCGCCGAACACCGGGGAGCTGTTTTTT. Its translation: CASSSMTAPNTGELFF. The chain is built from TRBV5-1 and TRBJ2-2, with D perhaps TRBD1 (5 bases). The V gene's germline CDR1 is SGHRS and CDR2 YFSETQ. The V and J ends lost 3 bases and 0 bases respectively, with 12 bases between them. CDR3 length: 16 residues.

This clone was counted a single time. The genes are TRBV6-5 and TRBJ1-4; D is uncertain. With 7 bases removed from V and 3 bases from J, the gap between germline ends came to 12 bases. Germline lookup yields CDR1 MNHEY and CDR2 SVGAGI. This CDR3 has 14 residues. The CDR3 DNA sequence: TGTGCCAGCATCCCCGGGTCGGCTAATGAAAAACTGTTTTTT. This codes for CASIPGSANEKLFF.

This clone has ten or more counts. The chain couples TRBV19 to TRBJ1-1, with 7 bases matching TRBD1. Per the germline V gene, CDR1 is LNHDA and CDR2 is SQIVND (reference sequence). The CDR3 loop spans 15 amino acids. With V trimmed by 7 bases and J by 10 bases, 18 bases remained unmatched. The CDR3 loop reads CASTPFEGGIRVAFF. The CDR3 nucleotides read TGTGCCAGTACCCCTTTCGAAGGGGGCATAAGGGTAGCTTTCTTT.

V is TRBV5-5 and J is TRBJ2-5; TRBD1 might be the D (6 bases). The CDR3 spans 15 residues. V was cut by 0 bases and J by 5 bases, with 14 bases left in between. In germline, CDR1 is SGHKS, CDR2 YYEKEE (reference sequence). CDR3 in DNA: TGTGCCAGCAGCTTGGATTTTAGGGGGTTGGAGACCCAGTACTTC. It is translated as CASSLDFRGLETQYF.

The chain joins TRBV3-1 (or the pseudogene TRBV3-2) to TRBJ1-1; D is possibly TRBD1 (5 bases). The V gene lost 4 bases and the J gene lost 1 base, with 16 bases spanning the gap. The CDR3 loop spans 16 amino acids. Germline V gives CDR1 LGHDT, CDR2 YNNKEL (reference sequence). The CDR3 reads CASSLRGSRGNTEAFF. The CDR3 nucleotides are TGTGCCAGCAGCCTACGGGGGAGTCGAGGGAACACTGAAGCTTTCTTT.

The rearrangement uses TRBV19 and TRBJ1-1; D is unresolved. Germline V lookup: CDR1 LNHDA, CDR2 SQIVND (reference sequence). This CDR3 comprises 12 residues. V lost 5 bases and J 5 bases, leaving 9 bases between the germline ends. CDR3 nucleotide sequence: TGTGCCAGTAGTTGGAGGTATACTGAAGCTTTCTTT. Translating gives CASSWRYTEAFF.

This clone was picked up a small number of times. CDR3 sequence reads: CASSQPRGGDTGELFF. CDR3 DNA sequence: TGTGCCAGCAGCCAACCCCGGGGAGGGGACACCGGGGAGCTGTTTTTT. The chain links TRBV3-1 (or the pseudogene TRBV3-2) to TRBJ2-2; 7 positions agree with TRBD2. CDR1 and CDR2 (germline): LGHDT, YNNKEL (reference sequence). CDR3 size: 16 residues. With 2 bases clipped from V and 3 bases from J, the junction kept 6 bases outside the gene matches.

The CDR3 sequence is CASGGQLTSQPQHF. The CDR3 nucleotides read TGTGCCAGTGGGGGACAGCTAACCAGTCAGCCCCAGCATTTT. This chain connects TRBV19 to TRBJ1-5; 7 bases are a match to TRBD1. This CDR3 is 14 amino acids long. Germline values: CDR1 LNHDA, CDR2 SQIVND (reference sequence). The junction had 10 bases not matched to a gene; V was cut back by 8 bases and J by 6 bases.

The chain has TRBV5-1 and TRBJ1-4; 10 nucleotides match TRBD1. The germline gives CDR1 SGHRS, CDR2 YFSETQ. The CDR3 has 17 residues. Germline trimming cut 0 bases from V and 7 bases from J; bases unmatched to any gene: 9. The chain's CDR3 is CASSLAVDRGRSEKLFF. The DNA of the CDR3 is TGCGCCAGCAGCTTGGCCGTTGACAGGGGGCGAAGTGAAAAACTGTTTTTT.

The rearrangement joins TRBV11-2 to TRBJ2-2; D is possibly TRBD2 (5 bases). Trimming pared 5 bases from V and 5 bases from J, leaving 9 bases between. This CDR3 is built from 13 residues. Germline V lookup: CDR1 SGHAT, CDR2 FQNNGV. DNA for the CDR3: TGTGCCAGCAGCGGCAGGACTACCGGGGAGCTGTTTTTT. Protein product: CASSGRTTGELFF.

The table lists this clone with a count of one. V is TRBV7-9 and J is TRBJ2-2, with D uncertain. Germline V gene sequence: CDR1 SEHNR, CDR2 FQNEAQ (reference sequence). The CDR3 covers 12 residues. V lost 5 bases and J lost 8, with 9 bases in between. For the CDR3, the DNA is TGTGCCAGCAGCCCTATGGAGGGGGAGCTGTTTTTT. This sequence encodes CASSPMEGELFF.

V is TRBV5-1 and J is TRBJ2-7; 9 nucleotides line up with TRBD1. This CDR3 is 13 amino acids long. V lost 6 bases and J lost 5; bases outside the gene matches: 6. Germline CDR1 is SGHRS and CDR2 is YFSETQ. The CDR3 sequence: CASKTGQGNEQYF. Written as DNA, the CDR3 is TGCGCCAGCAAAACGGGACAGGGTAACGAGCAGTACTTC.

This sequence joins TRBV5-1 and TRBJ2-3; weak D call: TRBD2 (6 bases). This CDR3 spans 16 amino acids. In germline, CDR1 is SGHRS, CDR2 YFSETQ. The V and J ends lost 4 bases and 6 bases respectively, with 21 bases between them. This chain's CDR3 is CASSPHYQEAGDTQYF. CDR3 sequence (DNA): TGCGCCAGCAGCCCCCACTATCAGGAGGCGGGGGATACGCAGTATTTT.

J is TRBJ1-5 and V is TRBV6-5; D is ambiguous. The CDR3 has 13 amino acids. The germline V and J ends were trimmed by 6 bases and 4 bases, with 10 bases remaining between them. CDR1 and CDR2 from the germline V gene are MNHEY and SVGAGI. CDR3 nucleotide sequence: TGTGCCAGCAGACCCGACGGGAATCAGCCCCAGCATTTT. Translating gives CASRPDGNQPQHF.